Sequencing of this TCR beta chain was carried out in a study of cytomegalovirus exposure and HLA in healthy donors (dated by TCRdb to 2016 to 2017). Background on the whole study: According to a later analysis, one platform produced both the approximately 110 validation repertoires and the approximately 660 repertoires of the first cohort. The study aimed to test whether cataloging public T cell receptors could reveal signatures of past pathogen exposure. In addition to the first cohort of roughly 670 subjects, a separate validation cohort of 120 different subjects was used. High-throughput TCR immunosequencing, statistical association of individual TCRs with disease status, and machine learning were combined to predict cytomegalovirus infection status. Broad study findings and their caveats: A few of the identified cytomegalovirus-associated TCR beta chains were confirmed in vitro to be specific for cytomegalovirus antigens. The classifier was reported to diagnose cytomegalovirus status with high specificity and sensitivity in both the original cohort and the validation cohort. A later analysis lacked HLA typing for the validation cohort, so it scored co-occurrence in that cohort across all 110 or so repertoires. The authors suggested that the approach could potentially be generalized to other disease states and immunological phenotypes. The study listed 164 TCR beta chains as associated with cytomegalovirus. Subsequent analysis determined that TCRs grouped into clusters in the first cohort also showed a tendency toward co-occurrence across the approximately 110 validation repertoires, and approximately 94% of cluster scores exceeded 0. Most TCR sequences were seen in very few donors, while some public TCRs were found in many individuals.

The protocol used for the library was the immunoSEQ multiplex PCR assay. The authors' pipeline ran thus. A statistical classification framework was built to diagnose cytomegalovirus status from the catalog of TCR beta chain sequences. What TCRdb holds here is the immuneACCESS table cut down to in-frame rearrangements. Part of the clones is not present; checked against another copy, under half of the missing clones reflect an unresolved V gene, and the others are unexplained. That table furnishes V, J and clone size, whereas the DNA furnished D and trimming. For this sample the table gives about 110,000 clones, of which around 89% were detected only once. Jointly, the top ten make up around 1.9% of the sample. Points on this clone: Its antigen has not been determined. Per-base quality was not reported, and no clone a single base away is much larger than it.

From cysteine to phenylalanine, the CDR3 is 15 amino acids long. The entry retains the CDR3 DNA only, 45 bases that are in frame from base 1. Compared with germline, V lacks 0 bases and J lacks 3 bases; bases without a gene match: 1. CDR1 and CDR2, looked up from the germline V gene (reference sequence), are SGHNT and YYREEE. The donors belonged to the validation cohort of about 120 subjects, which was separate from the roughly 670-subject first cohort. The V and J segments used are TRBV5-4 and TRBJ2-3, with 10 bases in between that match TRBD1. Sequencing was carried out using PBMCs. The receptor was derived from a woman younger than 30 in good health and CMV-seropositive. This receptor carries the CDR3 CASSLGQGATDTQYF. The sequence in DNA is TGTGCCAGCAGCTTGGGACAGGGGGCTACAGATACGCAGTATTTT.